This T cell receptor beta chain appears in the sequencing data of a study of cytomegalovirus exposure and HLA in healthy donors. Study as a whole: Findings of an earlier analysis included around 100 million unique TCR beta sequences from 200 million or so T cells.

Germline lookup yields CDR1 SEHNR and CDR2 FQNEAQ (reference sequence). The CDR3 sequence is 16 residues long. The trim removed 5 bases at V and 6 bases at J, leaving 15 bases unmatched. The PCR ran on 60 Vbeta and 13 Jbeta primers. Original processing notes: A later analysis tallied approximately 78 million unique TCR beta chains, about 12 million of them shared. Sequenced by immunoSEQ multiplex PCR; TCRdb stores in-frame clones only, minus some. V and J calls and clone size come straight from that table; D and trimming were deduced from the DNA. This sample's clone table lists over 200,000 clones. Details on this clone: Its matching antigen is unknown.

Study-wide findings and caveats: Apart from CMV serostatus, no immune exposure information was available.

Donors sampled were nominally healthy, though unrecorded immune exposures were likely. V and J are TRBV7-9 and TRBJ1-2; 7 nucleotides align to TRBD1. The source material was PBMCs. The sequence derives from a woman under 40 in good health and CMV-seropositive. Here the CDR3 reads CASSEGRRGPVDGYTF. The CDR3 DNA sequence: TGTGCCAGCAGCGAAGGAAGAAGGGGGCCGGTGGATGGCTACACCTTC.